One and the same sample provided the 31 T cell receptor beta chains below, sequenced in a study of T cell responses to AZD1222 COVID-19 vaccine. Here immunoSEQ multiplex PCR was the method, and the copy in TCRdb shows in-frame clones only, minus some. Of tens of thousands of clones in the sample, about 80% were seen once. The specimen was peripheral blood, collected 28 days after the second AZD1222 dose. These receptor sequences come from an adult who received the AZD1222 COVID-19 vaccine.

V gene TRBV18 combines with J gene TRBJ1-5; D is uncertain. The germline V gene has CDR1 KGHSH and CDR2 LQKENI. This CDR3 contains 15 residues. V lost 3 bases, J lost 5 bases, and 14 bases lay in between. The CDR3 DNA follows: TGTGCCAGCTCACCCGGGATAAGCCCGGATCAGCCCCAGCATTTT. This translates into CASSPGISPDQPQHF. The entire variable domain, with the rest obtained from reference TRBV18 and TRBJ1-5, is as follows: NAGVMQNPRHLVRRRGQEARLRCSPMKGHSHVYWYRQLPEEGLKFMVYLQKENIIDESGMPKERFSAEFPKEGPSILRIQQVVRGDSAAYFCASSPGISPDQPQHFGDGTRLSIL.

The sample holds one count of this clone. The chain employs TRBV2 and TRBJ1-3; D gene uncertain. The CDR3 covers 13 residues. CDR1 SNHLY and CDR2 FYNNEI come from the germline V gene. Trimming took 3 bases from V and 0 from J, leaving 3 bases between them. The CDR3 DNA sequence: TGTGCCAGCAGTGATTTCTCTGGAAACACCATATATTTT. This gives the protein CASSDFSGNTIYF. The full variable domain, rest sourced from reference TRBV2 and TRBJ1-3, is EPEVTQTPSHQVTQMGQEVILRCVPISNHLYFYWYRQILGQKVEFLVSFYNNEISEKSEIFDDQFSVERPDGSNFTLKIRSTKLEDSAMYFCASSDFSGNTIYFGEGSWLTVV.

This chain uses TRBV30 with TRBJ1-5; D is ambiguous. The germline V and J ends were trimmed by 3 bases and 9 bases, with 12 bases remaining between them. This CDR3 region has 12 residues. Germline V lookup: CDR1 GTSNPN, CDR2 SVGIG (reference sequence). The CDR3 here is CAWRVRTGPQHF. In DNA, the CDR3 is TGTGCCTGGAGGGTGAGGACGGGGCCCCAGCATTTT.

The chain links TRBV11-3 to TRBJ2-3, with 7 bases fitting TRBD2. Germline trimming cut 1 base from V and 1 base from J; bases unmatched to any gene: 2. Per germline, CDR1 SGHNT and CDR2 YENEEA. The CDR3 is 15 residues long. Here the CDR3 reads CASSLGGGGTDTQYF. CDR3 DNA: TGTGCCAGCAGCTTAGGTGGGGGGGGCACAGATACGCAGTATTTT.

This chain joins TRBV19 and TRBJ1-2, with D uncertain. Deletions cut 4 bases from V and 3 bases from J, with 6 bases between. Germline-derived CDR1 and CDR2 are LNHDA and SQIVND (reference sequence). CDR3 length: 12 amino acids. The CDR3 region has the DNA TGTGCCAGTAGTAGGAAAGACTATGGCTACACCTTC. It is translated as CASSRKDYGYTF.

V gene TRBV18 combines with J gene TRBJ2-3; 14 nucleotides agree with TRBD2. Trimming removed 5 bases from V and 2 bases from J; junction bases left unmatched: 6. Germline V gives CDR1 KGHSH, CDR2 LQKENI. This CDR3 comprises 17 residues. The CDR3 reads CASSSGLAGALTDTQYF. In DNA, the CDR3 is TGTGCCAGCTCATCGGGACTAGCGGGGGCCCTCACAGATACGCAGTATTTT.

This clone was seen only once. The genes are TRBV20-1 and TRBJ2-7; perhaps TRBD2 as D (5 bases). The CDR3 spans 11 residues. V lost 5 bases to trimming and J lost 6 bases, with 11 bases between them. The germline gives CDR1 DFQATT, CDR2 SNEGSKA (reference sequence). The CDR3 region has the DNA TGCAGTGCTCCGGACGGACTCGAGCAGTACTTC. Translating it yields CSAPDGLEQYF.

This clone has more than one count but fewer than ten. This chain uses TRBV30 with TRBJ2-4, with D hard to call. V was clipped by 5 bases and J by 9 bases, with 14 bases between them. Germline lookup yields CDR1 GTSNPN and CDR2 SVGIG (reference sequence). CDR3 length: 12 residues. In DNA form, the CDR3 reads TGTGCCTGGGCTCCCGAAACCCTCATTCAGTACTTC. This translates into CAWAPETLIQYF. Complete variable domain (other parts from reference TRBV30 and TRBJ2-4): SQTIHQWPATLVQPVGSPLSLECTVEGTSNPNLYWYRQAAGRGLQLLFYSVGIGQISSEVPQNLSASRPQDRQFILSSKKLLLSDSGFYLCAWAPETLIQYFGAGTRLSVL.

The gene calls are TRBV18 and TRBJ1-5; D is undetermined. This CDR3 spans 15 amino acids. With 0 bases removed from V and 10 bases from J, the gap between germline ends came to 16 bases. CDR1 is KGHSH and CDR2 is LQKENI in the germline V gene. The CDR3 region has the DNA TGTGCCAGCTCACCACCGGGCGGCGGTTCCCCACCCCAGCATTTT. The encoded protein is CASSPPGGGSPPQHF.

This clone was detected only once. This CDR3 reads CASREDTASDEAFF. Written as DNA, the CDR3 is TGTGCCAGCAGAGAAGACACGGCGTCTGATGAAGCTTTCTTT. V gene TRBV9 combines with J gene TRBJ1-1, with D hard to call. CDR1 SGDLS and CDR2 YYNGEE come from the germline V gene. The ends were cut back, 5 bases at V and 7 bases at J, with 18 bases in the middle. This CDR3 is 14 amino acids long.

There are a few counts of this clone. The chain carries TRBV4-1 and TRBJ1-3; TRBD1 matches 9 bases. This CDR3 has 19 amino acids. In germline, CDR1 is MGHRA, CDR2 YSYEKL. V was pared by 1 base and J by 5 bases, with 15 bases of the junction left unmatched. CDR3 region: CASSQVTLHTQGARNTIYF. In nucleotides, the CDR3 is TGCGCCAGCAGCCAAGTCACCCTCCATACACAGGGGGCGAGAAACACCATATATTTT.

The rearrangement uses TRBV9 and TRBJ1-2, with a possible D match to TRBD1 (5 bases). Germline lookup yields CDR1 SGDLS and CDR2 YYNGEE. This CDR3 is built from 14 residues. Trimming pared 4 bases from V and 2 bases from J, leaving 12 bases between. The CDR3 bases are TGTGCCAGCAGCCAGACGCCAGGGAACTATGGCTACACCTTC. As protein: CASSQTPGNYGYTF. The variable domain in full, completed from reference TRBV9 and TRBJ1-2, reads DSGVTQTPKHLITATGQRVTLRCSPRSGDLSVYWYQQSLDQGLQFLIQYYNGEERAKGNILERFSAQQFPDLHSELNLSSLELGDSALYFCASSQTPGNYGYTFGSGTRLTVV.

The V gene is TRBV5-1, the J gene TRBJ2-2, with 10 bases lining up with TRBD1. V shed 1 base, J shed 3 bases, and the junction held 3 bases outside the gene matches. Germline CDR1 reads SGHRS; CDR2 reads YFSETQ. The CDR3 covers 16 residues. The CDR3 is CASSLLGTGDTGELFF. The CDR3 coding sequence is TGCGCCAGCAGCTTGTTGGGGACAGGGGACACCGGGGAGCTGTTTTTT.

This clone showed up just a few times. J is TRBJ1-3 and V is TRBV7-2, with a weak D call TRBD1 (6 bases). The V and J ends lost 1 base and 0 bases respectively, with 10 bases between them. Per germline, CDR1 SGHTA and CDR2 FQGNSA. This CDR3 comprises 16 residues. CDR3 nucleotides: TGTGCCAGCAGCTTAGATTGGACAGCCTCTGGAAACACCATATATTTT. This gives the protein CASSLDWTASGNTIYF.

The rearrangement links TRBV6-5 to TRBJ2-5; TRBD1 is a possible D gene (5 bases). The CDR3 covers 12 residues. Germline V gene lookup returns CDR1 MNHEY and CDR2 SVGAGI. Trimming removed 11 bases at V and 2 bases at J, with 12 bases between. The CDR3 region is CASRQTQETQYF. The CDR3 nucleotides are TGTGCCTCCCGACAGACACAAGAGACCCAGTACTTC.

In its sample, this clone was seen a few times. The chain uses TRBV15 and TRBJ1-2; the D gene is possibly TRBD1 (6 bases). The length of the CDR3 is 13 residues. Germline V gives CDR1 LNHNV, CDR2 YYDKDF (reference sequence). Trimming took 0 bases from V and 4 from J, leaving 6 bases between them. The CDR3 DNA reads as TGTGCCACCAGCAGAGAAGGGGGCTATGGCTACACCTTC. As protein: CATSREGGYGYTF.

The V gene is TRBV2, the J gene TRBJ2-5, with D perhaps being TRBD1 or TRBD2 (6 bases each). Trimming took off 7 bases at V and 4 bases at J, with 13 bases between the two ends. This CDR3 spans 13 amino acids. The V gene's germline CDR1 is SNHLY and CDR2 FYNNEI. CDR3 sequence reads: CASIWGAGETQYF. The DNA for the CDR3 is TGTGCCAGCATTTGGGGGGCCGGAGAGACCCAGTACTTC. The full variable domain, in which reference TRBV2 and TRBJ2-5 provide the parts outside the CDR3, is EPEVTQTPSHQVTQMGQEVILRCVPISNHLYFYWYRQILGQKVEFLVSFYNNEISEKSEIFDDQFSVERPDGSNFTLKIRSTKLEDSAMYFCASIWGAGETQYFGPGTRLLVL.

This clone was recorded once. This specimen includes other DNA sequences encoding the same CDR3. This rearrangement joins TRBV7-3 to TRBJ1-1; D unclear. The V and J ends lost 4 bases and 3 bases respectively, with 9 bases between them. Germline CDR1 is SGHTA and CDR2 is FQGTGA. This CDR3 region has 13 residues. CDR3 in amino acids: CASSSGVDTEAFF. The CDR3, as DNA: TGTGCCAGCAGCTCCGGGGTGGACACTGAAGCTTTCTTT. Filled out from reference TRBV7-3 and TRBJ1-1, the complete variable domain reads GAGVSQTPSNKVTEKGKYVELRCDPISGHTALYWYRQSLGQGPEFLIYFQGTGAADDSGLPNDRFFAVRPEGSVSTLKIQRTERGDSAVYLCASSSGVDTEAFFGQGTRLTVV.

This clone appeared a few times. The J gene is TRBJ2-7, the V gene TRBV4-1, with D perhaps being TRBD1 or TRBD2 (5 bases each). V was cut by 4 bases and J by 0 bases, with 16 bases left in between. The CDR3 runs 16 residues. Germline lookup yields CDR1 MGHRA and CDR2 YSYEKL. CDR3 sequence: CASSPFGTASSYEQYF. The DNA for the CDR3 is TGCGCCAGCAGCCCTTTTGGGACGGCGAGCTCCTACGAGCAGTACTTC.

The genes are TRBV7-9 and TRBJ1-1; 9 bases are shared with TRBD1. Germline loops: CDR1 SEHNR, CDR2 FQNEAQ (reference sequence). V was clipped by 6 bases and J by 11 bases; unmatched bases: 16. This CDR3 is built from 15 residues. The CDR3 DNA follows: TGTGCCAGCAGTCCCGGGACAGGGTCCCTTTTGAGCGCTTTCTTT. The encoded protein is CASSPGTGSLLSAFF.

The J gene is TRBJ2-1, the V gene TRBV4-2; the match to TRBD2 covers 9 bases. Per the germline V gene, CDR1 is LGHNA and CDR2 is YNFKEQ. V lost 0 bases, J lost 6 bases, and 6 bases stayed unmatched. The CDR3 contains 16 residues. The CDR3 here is CASSQDLRGGANEQFF. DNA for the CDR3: TGTGCCAGCAGCCAAGATCTTCGCGGGGGGGCCAATGAGCAGTTCTTC.

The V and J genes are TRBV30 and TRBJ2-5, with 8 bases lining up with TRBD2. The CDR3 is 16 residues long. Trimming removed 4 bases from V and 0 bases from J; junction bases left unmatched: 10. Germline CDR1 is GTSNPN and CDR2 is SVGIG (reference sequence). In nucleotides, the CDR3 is TGTGCCTGGAACCGCTTCGCGGGGGGCTACCAAGAGACCCAGTACTTC. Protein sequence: CAWNRFAGGYQETQYF.

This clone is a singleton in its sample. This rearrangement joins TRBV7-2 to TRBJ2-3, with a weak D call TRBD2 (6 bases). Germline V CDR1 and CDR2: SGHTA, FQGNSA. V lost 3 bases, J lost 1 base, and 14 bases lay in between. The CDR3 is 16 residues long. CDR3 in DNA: TGTGCCAGCAGCTTTAGCGGTCCCGAGGGCACAGATACGCAGTATTTT. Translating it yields CASSFSGPEGTDTQYF.

DNA for the CDR3: TGTGCCAGCAGCCCCGGGCACACTGAAGCTTTCTTT. Translating it yields CASSPGHTEAFF. This sequence joins TRBV11-2 and TRBJ1-1; D unclear. V shed 5 bases and J shed 3 bases, with 7 bases lying between them. The CDR3 runs to 12 residues. Germline CDR1 SGHAT, CDR2 FQNNGV.

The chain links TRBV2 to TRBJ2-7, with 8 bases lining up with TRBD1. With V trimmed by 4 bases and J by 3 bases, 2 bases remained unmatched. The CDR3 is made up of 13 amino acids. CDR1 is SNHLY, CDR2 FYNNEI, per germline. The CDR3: CASSAGQDYEQYF. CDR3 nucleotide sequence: TGTGCCAGCAGTGCGGGACAGGACTACGAGCAGTACTTC. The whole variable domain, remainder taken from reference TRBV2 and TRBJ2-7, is EPEVTQTPSHQVTQMGQEVILRCVPISNHLYFYWYRQILGQKVEFLVSFYNNEISEKSEIFDDQFSVERPDGSNFTLKIRSTKLEDSAMYFCASSAGQDYEQYFGPGTRLTVT.

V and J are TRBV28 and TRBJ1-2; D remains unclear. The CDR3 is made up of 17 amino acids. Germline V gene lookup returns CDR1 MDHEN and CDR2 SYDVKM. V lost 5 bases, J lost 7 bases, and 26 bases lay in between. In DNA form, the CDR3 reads TGTGCCAGCAGTACGATCCTAAACACATATCTCGGGAGTGGCTACACCTTC. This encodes CASSTILNTYLGSGYTF.

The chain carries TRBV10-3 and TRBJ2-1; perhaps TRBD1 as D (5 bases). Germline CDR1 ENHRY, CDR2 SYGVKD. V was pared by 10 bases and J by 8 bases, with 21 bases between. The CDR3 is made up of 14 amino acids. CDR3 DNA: TGTGCCACCAACGACCCCACAGGCCGGCATGAGCAGTTCTTC. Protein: CATNDPTGRHEQFF.

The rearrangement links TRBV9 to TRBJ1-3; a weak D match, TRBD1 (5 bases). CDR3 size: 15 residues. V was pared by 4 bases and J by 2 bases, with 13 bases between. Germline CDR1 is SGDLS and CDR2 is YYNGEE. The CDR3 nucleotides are TGTGCCAGCAGCCCGAGGCAGGGAGCTGGAAACACCATATATTTT. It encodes CASSPRQGAGNTIYF.

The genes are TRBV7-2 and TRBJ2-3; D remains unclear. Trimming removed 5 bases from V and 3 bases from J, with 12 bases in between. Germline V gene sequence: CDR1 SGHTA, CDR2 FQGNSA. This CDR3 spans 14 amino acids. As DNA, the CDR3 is TGTGCCAGCAGCCCCCAGTCCGGGACAGATACGCAGTATTTT. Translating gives CASSPQSGTDTQYF.

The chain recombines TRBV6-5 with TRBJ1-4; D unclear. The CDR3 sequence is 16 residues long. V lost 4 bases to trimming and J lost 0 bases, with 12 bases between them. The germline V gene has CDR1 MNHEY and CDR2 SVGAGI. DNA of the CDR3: TGTGCCAGCAGTTCGCTTCAGGCGGCAACTAATGAAAAACTGTTTTTT. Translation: CASSSLQAATNEKLFF.

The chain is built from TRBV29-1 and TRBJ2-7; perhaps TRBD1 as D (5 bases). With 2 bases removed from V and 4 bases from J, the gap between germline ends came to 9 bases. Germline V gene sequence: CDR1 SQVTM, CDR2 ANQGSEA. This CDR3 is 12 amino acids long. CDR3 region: CSVEFAGYEQYF. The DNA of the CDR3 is TGCAGCGTTGAATTTGCAGGGTACGAGCAGTACTTC.